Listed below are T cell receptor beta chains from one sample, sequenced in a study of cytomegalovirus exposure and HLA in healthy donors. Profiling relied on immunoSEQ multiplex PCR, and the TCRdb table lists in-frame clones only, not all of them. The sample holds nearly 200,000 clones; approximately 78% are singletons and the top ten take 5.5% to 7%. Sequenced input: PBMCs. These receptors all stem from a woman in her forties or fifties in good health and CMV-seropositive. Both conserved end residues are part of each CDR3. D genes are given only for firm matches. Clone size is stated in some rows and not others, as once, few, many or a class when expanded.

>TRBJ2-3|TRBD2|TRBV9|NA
CASSPATSGGDTQYF
TGTGCCAGCAGCCCTGCCACTAGCGGGGGAGATACGCAGTATTTT
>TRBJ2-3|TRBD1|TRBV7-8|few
CASSMGQGLADTQYF
TGTGCCAGCAGCATGGGACAGGGGCTCGCAGATACGCAGTATTTT
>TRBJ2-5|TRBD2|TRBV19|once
CASSLRPGGGAETQYF
TGTGCCAGTAGTCTCCGCCCCGGGGGAGGGGCCGAGACCCAGTACTTC
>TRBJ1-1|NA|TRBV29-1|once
CSGQKPTANTEAFF
TGCAGCGGCCAGAAACCGACAGCGAACACTGAAGCTTTCTTT
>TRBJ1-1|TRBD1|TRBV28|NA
CASSSAGTGERTEAFF
TGTGCCAGCAGTTCCGCGGGGACAGGGGAGAGGACTGAAGCTTTCTTT
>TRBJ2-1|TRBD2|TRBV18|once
CASSPPNLAGGLDNEQFF
TGTGCCAGCTCACCACCAAATCTAGCGGGAGGGCTAGACAATGAGCAGTTCTTC
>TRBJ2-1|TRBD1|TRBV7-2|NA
CASRTPGQGFYNEQFF
TGTGCCAGCAGAACACCGGGACAGGGCTTCTACAATGAGCAGTTCTTC
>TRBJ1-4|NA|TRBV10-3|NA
CAISESGGMNEKLFF
TGTGCCATCAGTGAGTCTGGGGGGATGAATGAAAAACTGTTTTTT
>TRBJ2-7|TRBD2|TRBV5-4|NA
CASSPLAGGSYEQYF
TGTGCCAGCAGCCCACTAGCGGGAGGTTCCTACGAGCAGTACTTC
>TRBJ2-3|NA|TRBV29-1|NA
CSVGQGNTDTQYF
TGCAGCGTTGGGCAGGGAAACACAGATACGCAGTATTTT
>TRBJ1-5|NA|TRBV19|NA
CASSIRRLGGGSNQPQHF
TGTGCCAGTAGTATAAGAAGGTTGGGAGGGGGTAGCAATCAGCCCCAGCATTTT
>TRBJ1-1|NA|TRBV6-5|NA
CASSYNRDGTEAFF
TGTGCCAGCAGTTACAACAGGGACGGAACTGAAGCTTTCTTT
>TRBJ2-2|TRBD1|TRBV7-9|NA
CSSGGQGNTGELFF
TGTTCCAGCGGAGGACAGGGGAACACCGGGGAGCTGTTTTTT
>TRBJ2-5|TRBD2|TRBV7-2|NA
CASSPGTSGETQYF
TGTGCCAGCAGCCCGGGGACTAGCGGGGAGACCCAGTACTTC
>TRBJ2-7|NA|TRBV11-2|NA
CASSLEGAKVTSEQYF
TGTGCCAGCAGCTTAGAGGGGGCCAAAGTAACCTCCGAGCAGTACTTC
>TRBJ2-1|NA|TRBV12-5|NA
CASGLTVRPRGEQFF
TGTGCTAGTGGTTTAACGGTACGCCCAAGGGGTGAGCAGTTCTTC
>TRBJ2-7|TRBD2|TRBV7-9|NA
CSSSRIVAGDTEQYF
TGTTCCAGCAGCCGAATAGTAGCGGGAGATACCGAGCAGTACTTC
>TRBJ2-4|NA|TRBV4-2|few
CARGGLLAYSQYF
TGTGCCAGGGGGGGGCTCCTGGCGTACAGTCAGTACTTC
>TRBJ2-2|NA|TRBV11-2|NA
CSSQEPNTGELFF
TGTTCTAGCCAGGAACCGAACACCGGGGAGCTGTTTTTT
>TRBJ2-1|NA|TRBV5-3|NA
CARSLLRQFF
TGTGCCAGAAGCTTGTTGCGGCAGTTCTTC
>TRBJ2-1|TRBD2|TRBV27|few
CASSRHSGLASNNEQFF
TGTGCCAGCAGTCGACACTCGGGACTAGCGTCGAACAATGAGCAGTTCTTC
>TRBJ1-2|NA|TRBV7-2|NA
CASSLDAGAYGYTF
TGTGCCAGCAGCTTAGATGCAGGGGCCTATGGCTACACCTTC
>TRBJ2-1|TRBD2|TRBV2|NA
CASRSGLAYNEQFF
TGTGCCAGCCGCTCCGGACTAGCCTACAATGAGCAGTTCTTC
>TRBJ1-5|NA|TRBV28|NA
CASSTGIFYSNQPQHF
TGTGCCAGCAGTACAGGGATCTTCTATAGCAATCAGCCCCAGCATTTT
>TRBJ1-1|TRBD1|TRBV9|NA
CASSGDRGPLNTEAFF
TGTGCCAGCAGCGGCGACAGGGGGCCCCTGAACACTGAAGCTTTCTTT
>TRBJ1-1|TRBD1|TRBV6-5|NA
CASSQGDTEAFF
TGTGCCAGCAGCCAGGGGGACACTGAAGCTTTCTTT
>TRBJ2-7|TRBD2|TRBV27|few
CASRTSGGYEQYF
TGTGCCAGCAGGACTAGCGGGGGCTACGAGCAGTACTTC
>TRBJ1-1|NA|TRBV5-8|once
CASSLDYLGGGAFF
TGTGCCAGCAGCTTGGACTATCTGGGGGGGGGAGCTTTCTTT
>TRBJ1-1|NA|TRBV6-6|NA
CASSSRGNTEAFF
TGTGCCAGCAGTAGCAGGGGGAACACTGAAGCTTTCTTT
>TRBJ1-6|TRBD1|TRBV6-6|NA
CASSGGTGNSPLHF
TGTGCCAGCAGTGGAGGGACAGGAAATTCACCCCTCCACTTT
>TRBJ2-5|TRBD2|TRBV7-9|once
CASSGERTSGGAWRETQYF
TGTGCCAGCAGCGGAGAGAGGACTAGCGGGGGGGCCTGGAGGGAGACCCAGTACTTC
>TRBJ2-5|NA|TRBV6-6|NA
CASSYTRETQYF
TGTGCCAGCAGTTACACGAGAGAGACCCAGTACTTC
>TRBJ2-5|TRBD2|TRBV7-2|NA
CASSLGEGGQETQYF
TGTGCCAGCAGCCTAGGGGAGGGCGGACAAGAGACCCAGTACTTC
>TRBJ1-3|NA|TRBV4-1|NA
CASSQPTERPGNTIYF
TGCGCCAGCAGCCAACCGACAGAGAGACCCGGAAACACCATATATTTT
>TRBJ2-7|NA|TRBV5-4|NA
CASSLDRAYEQYF
TGTGCCAGCAGCTTGGACAGGGCCTACGAGCAGTACTTC
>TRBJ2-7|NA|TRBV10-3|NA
CAIARQGLYEQYF
TGTGCCATCGCCAGGCAGGGACTCTACGAGCAGTACTTC
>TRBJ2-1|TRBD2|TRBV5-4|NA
CASSLMGLINNEQFF
TGTGCCAGCAGCCTAATGGGACTAATCAACAATGAGCAGTTCTTC
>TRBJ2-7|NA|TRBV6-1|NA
CASVRGINYEQYF
TGTGCCAGCGTTCGAGGAATTAACTACGAGCAGTACTTC
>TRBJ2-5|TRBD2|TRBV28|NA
CASSFGSSGPSGGPLQETQYF
TGTGCCAGCAGTTTTGGGTCTTCGGGTCCTAGCGGGGGACCTCTACAAGAGACCCAGTACTTC
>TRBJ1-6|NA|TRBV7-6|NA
CASSSRGGESPLHF
TGTGCCAGCAGCTCGAGAGGAGGAGAATCACCCCTCCACTTT
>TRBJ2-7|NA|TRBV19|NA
CASRQASSYEQYF
TGTGCCAGTCGACAGGCCTCCTCCTACGAGCAGTACTTC
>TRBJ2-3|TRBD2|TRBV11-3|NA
CASSWGTSGGEDTQYF
TGTGCCAGCAGCTGGGGGACTAGCGGGGGTGAAGATACGCAGTATTTT
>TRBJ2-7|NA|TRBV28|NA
CASRHSSEPSSYEQYF
TGTGCCAGCAGGCACTCTAGCGAGCCATCTTCCTACGAGCAGTACTTC
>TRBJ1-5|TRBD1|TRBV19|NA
CASRKTGANQPQHF
TGTGCCAGTAGGAAAACAGGGGCGAATCAGCCCCAGCATTTT
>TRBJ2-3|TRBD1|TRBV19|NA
CASSSGTGSTDTQYF
TGTGCCAGTAGTTCCGGGACAGGGAGCACAGATACGCAGTATTTT
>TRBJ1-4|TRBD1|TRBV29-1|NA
CSVEDLGTESVKLFF
TGCAGCGTTGAAGATCTCGGGACAGAGAGCGTAAAACTGTTTTTT
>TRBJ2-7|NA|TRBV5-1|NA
CASSLESYGTYEQYF
TGCGCCAGCAGCTTGGAATCCTACGGGACCTACGAGCAGTACTTC
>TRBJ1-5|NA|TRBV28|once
CATGFQYSNQPQHF
TGTGCCACCGGTTTTCAGTATAGCAATCAGCCCCAGCATTTT
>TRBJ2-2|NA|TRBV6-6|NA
CASSLGGANTGELFF
TGTGCCAGCAGTTTGGGGGGTGCGAACACCGGGGAGCTGTTTTTT
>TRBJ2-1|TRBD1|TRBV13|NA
CASSAQGTGYEQFF
TGTGCCAGCAGCGCCCAGGGGACAGGGTACGAGCAGTTCTTC
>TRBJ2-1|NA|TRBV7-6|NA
CASSPGGLYNEQFF
TGTGCCAGCAGCCCGGGGGGCCTCTACAATGAGCAGTTCTTC
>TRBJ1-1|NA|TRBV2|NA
CASCLEGVNGEAFF
TGTGCCTCTTGCCTTGAAGGGGTGAATGGTGAAGCTTTCTTT
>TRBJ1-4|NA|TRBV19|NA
CASSIYRDGEKLFF
TGTGCCAGTAGTATATACAGGGATGGGGAAAAACTGTTTTTT
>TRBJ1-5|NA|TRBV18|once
CASSPLQGNQPQHF
TGTGCCAGCTCCCCGTTACAGGGCAATCAGCCCCAGCATTTT
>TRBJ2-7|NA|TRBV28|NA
CASRSTGSYEQYF
TGTGCCAGCAGATCGACAGGCTCCTACGAGCAGTACTTC
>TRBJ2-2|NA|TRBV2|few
CASSPGTPRPGELFF
TGTGCCAGCAGTCCTGGGACTCCCCGTCCCGGGGAGCTGTTTTTT
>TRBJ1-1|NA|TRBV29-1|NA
CSALPNTEAFF
TGCAGCGCCCTCCCCAACACTGAAGCTTTCTTT